The present TCR beta chain was sequenced within a study of T cell responses to AZD1222 COVID-19 vaccine. The study's findings and limits: It should be noted that donors were predominantly white British and more often female, and clonal diversity was possibly underestimated. Recipients of AZD1222 seropositive at baseline numbered only 6 or 7. Spike regions recognized by vaccine-associated CD4 TCRs spanned the protein, led by 160-218 and 743-854.

Produced via immunoSEQ multiplex PCR; TCRdb's table is partial and in-frame only. The profile shows around 99,000 clones, about 92% of them singletons. In regard to this clone: Its matching antigen is unknown.

J lost 6 bases, V lost 5 bases, and 4 bases had no gene match. Germline loops: CDR1 SGHNT, CDR2 YYREEE (reference sequence). The CDR3 extends over 12 amino acids. Second doses were pooled across both intervals (about 4 or about 12 weeks). The receptor was isolated from an adult who received the AZD1222 COVID-19 vaccine. The starting material was peripheral blood, obtained 28 days after the second AZD1222 dose. The chain recombines TRBV5-4 with TRBJ2-7, with 8 bases fitting TRBD1. Here the CDR3 reads CASSAQGGEQYF. CDR3 nucleotides: TGTGCCAGCAGTGCACAGGGGGGCGAGCAGTACTTC.